This T cell receptor (beta chain) was profiled in a study of cytomegalovirus exposure and HLA in healthy donors. Study findings and constraints: Across donors, sequencing depth was assumed by presence/absence analyses to be roughly uniform. Later analysis suggested most CMV-associated TCR beta chains were HLA-restricted. Reports indicate that TCR beta sequences accurately predicted the HLA-A and HLA-B alleles of most subjects.

Per the germline V gene, CDR1 is MNHEY and CDR2 is SMNVEV (reference sequence). This CDR3 is built from 12 residues. V was pared by 3 bases and J by 2 bases, with 5 bases between. Both 60 Vbeta primers and 13 Jbeta primers went into the PCR. Clones were sequenced by immunoSEQ multiplex PCR, and TCRdb holds only the in-frame ones, with some missing. The sample contains approximately 200,000 clones, approximately 81% of which appear only once. Regarding this clone: Its target is not known.

The chain is built from TRBV27 and TRBJ2-7; D is undetermined. The material sequenced was PBMCs. The TCR sequence derives from a boy younger than 18 in good health and CMV-seronegative. This CDR3 reads CASSFTPYEQYF. In nucleotides, the CDR3 is TGTGCCAGCAGTTTTACTCCCTACGAGCAGTACTTC.